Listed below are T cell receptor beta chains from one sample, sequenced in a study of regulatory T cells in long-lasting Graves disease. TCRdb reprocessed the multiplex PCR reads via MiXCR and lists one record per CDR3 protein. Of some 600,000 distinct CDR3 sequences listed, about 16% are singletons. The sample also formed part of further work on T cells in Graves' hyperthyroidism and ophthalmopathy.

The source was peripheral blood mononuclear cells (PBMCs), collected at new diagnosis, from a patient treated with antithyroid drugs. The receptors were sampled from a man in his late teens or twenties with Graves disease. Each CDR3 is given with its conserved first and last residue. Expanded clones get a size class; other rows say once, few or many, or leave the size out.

cdr3_aa: CASSGRADWDRGTDTQYF
clone_size: few
v_call: TRBV6-1
j_call: TRBJ2-3

cdr3_aa: CASSAQPLTPYEQYF
clone_size: -
v_call: TRBV27
j_call: TRBJ2-7

cdr3_aa: CSVGSGSYEQYF
clone_size: -
v_call: TRBV29-1
j_call: TRBJ2-7

cdr3_aa: CASSYGQGHQPQHF
clone_size: -
v_call: TRBV4-1
j_call: TRBJ1-5

cdr3_aa: CASRGGGLSGNTIYF
clone_size: -
v_call: TRBV5-1
j_call: TRBJ1-3

cdr3_aa: CASRLGGGGGGLHEQYF
clone_size: few
v_call: TRBV11-2
j_call: TRBJ2-7

cdr3_aa: CASGPPGPTNEKLFF
clone_size: many
v_call: TRBV12-5
j_call: TRBJ1-4

cdr3_aa: CASSRPTGAYSYEQYF
clone_size: many
v_call: TRBV3-1
j_call: TRBJ2-7

cdr3_aa: CASSLISAGEYGYTF
clone_size: -
v_call: TRBV28
j_call: TRBJ1-2

cdr3_aa: CSTLKAAEGYTF
clone_size: -
v_call: TRBV29-1
j_call: TRBJ1-2

cdr3_aa: CAGGGYTEAFF
clone_size: -
v_call: TRBV30
j_call: TRBJ1-1

cdr3_aa: CASSVDQPGREQYF
clone_size: few
v_call: TRBV9
j_call: TRBJ2-7

cdr3_aa: CASSPLTLPQETQYF
clone_size: many
v_call: TRBV28
j_call: TRBJ2-5

cdr3_aa: CASSSPDLEAFF
clone_size: few
v_call: TRBV12-3/TRBV12-4
j_call: TRBJ1-1

cdr3_aa: CATRIGTSGEKLFF
clone_size: -
v_call: TRBV3-1
j_call: TRBJ1-4